These T cell receptor beta chains were read from a single sample in a study of glioma-infiltrating T cells after dendritic cell vaccination. Generated by immunoSEQ multiplex PCR, the TCRdb table keeps only in-frame clones and is missing some. The table lists under 100,000 clones, about 90% of them singletons, with approximately 3% in the top ten. Source: blood, taken before dendritic cell vaccination. The receptors here all came from a human donor with glioblastoma. Both conserved end residues are part of each CDR3. A D gene is named only where the DNA matches it firmly. Clone sizes are given selectively: once, few, many, or a class where the clone is expanded.

>TRBV10-3|-|TRBD1|TRBJ2-7
CAISEGTGTREQYF
TGTGCCATCAGTGAAGGGACAGGGACTCGGGAGCAGTACTTC
>TRBV14|-|-|TRBJ2-7
CASSQEGRLFDEQYF
TGTGCCAGCAGCCAAGAAGGCCGACTTTTTGACGAGCAGTACTTC
>TRBV5-4|-|TRBD1|TRBJ2-7
CASSPRTGAYEQYF
TGTGCCAGCAGCCCGAGGACAGGAGCTTACGAGCAGTACTTC
>TRBV29-1|-|-|TRBJ1-1
CSVVASIGAFF
TGCAGCGTTGTTGCCTCAATCGGAGCTTTCTTT
>TRBV10-3|-|-|TRBJ1-1
CAISLQGYEAFF
TGTGCCATCAGTCTACAGGGATATGAAGCTTTCTTT
>TRBV5-1|-|-|TRBJ1-5
CASSLAPGDQPQHF
TGCGCCAGCAGCTTGGCTCCCGGGGATCAGCCCCAGCATTTT
>TRBV2|once|TRBD1|TRBJ2-7
CASYGDSSYEQYF
TGTGCCAGCTACGGGGACAGCTCCTACGAGCAGTACTTC
>TRBV28|-|TRBD1|TRBJ1-5
CASSQVGGQGASQPQHF
TGTGCCAGCAGCCAAGTCGGGGGACAGGGGGCGAGTCAGCCCCAGCATTTT
>TRBV11-2|-|TRBD2|TRBJ2-3
CASSLSGRAADTQYF
TGTGCCAGCAGCTTATCCGGGAGGGCGGCAGATACGCAGTATTTT
>TRBV30|-|TRBD1|TRBJ1-1
CAWSGGQGIAKAFF
TGTGCCTGGAGTGGGGGACAGGGCATCGCTAAAGCTTTCTTT
>TRBV7-6|-|-|TRBJ2-7
CASSPGVADSYEQYF
TGTGCCAGCAGCCCTGGGGTAGCGGATTCCTACGAGCAGTACTTC
>TRBV7-3|-|TRBD2|TRBJ2-1
CASSSSGSNEQFF
TGTGCCAGCAGCTCTAGCGGGAGCAATGAGCAGTTCTTC